This T cell receptor beta chain was profiled in a study of T cell responses to AZD1222 COVID-19 vaccine. On this clone: The antigen is unknown.

Study-wide results and caveats: Just five to seven people given AZD1222 tested seropositive at baseline.

Only in-frame clones appear in the TCRdb table, and some are missing; sequencing was by immunoSEQ multiplex PCR. The table lists approximately 15,000 clones, 88% of them singletons. Germline values: CDR1 SGHRS, CDR2 YFSETQ. J gave up 6 bases and V 2 bases, and 4 bases lay outside the gene matches. This CDR3 spans 14 amino acids. Specimen: peripheral blood, collected 28 days after the second AZD1222 dose. J is TRBJ1-4 and V is TRBV5-1; 7 positions match TRBD1. This TCR was recovered from an adult who received the AZD1222 COVID-19 vaccine. The CDR3 DNA sequence: TGCGCCAGCAGCTTAAACAGGGGTGATGAAAAACTGTTTTTT. Amino acids: CASSLNRGDEKLFF.